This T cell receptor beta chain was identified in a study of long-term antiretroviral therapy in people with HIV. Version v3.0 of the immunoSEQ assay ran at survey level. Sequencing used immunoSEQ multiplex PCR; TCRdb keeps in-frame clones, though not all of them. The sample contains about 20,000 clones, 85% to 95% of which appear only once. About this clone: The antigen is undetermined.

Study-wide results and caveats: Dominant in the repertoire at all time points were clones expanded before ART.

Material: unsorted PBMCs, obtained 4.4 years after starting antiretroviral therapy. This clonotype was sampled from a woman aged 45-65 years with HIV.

The CDR3 nucleotides read TGTGCCAGCAGCGTAAATACTAGGGCAGATACGCAGTATTTT. It yields the protein CASSVNTRADTQYF. This chain uses TRBV9 with TRBJ2-3; D perhaps matches TRBD2 (5 bases). Per the germline V gene, CDR1 is SGDLS and CDR2 is YYNGEE. V dropped 1 base and J dropped 4 bases, with 10 bases sitting between them. This CDR3 region has 14 residues. Complete variable domain (other parts from reference TRBV9 and TRBJ2-3): DSGVTQTPKHLITATGQRVTLRCSPRSGDLSVYWYQQSLDQGLQFLIQYYNGEERAKGNILERFSAQQFPDLHSELNLSSLELGDSALYFCASSVNTRADTQYFGPGTRLTVL.